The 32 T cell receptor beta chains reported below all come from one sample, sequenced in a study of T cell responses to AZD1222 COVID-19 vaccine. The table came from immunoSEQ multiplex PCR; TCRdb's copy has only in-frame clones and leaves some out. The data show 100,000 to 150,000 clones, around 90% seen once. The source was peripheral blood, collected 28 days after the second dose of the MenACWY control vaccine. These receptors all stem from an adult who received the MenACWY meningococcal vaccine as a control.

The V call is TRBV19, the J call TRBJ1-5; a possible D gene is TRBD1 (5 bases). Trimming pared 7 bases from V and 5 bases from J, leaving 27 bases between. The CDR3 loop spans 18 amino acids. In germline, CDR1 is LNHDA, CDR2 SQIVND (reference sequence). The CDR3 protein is CASTPSGRGASGDQPQHF. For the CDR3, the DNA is TGTGCCAGTACCCCCTCGGGACGAGGGGCGAGTGGCGATCAGCCCCAGCATTTT.

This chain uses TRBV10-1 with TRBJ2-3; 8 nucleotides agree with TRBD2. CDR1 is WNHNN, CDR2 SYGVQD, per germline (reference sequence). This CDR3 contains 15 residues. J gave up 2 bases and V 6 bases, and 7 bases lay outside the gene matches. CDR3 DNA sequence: TGCGCCAGCAGCCTGACTAGCGCGGTCACAGATACGCAGTATTTT. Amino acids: CASSLTSAVTDTQYF.

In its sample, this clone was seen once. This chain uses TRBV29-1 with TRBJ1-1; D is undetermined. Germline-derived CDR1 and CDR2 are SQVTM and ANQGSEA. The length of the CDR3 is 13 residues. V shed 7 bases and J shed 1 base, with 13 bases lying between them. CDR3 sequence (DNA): TGCAGCGCCTACAAGGCAGAGAACACTGAAGCTTTCTTT. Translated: CSAYKAENTEAFF.

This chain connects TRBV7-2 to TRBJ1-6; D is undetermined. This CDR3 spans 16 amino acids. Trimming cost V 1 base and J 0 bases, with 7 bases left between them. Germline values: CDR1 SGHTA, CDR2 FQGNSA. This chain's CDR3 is CASSLVGSSYNSPLHF. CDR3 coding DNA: TGTGCCAGCAGCTTAGTCGGGAGCTCCTATAATTCACCCCTCCACTTT.

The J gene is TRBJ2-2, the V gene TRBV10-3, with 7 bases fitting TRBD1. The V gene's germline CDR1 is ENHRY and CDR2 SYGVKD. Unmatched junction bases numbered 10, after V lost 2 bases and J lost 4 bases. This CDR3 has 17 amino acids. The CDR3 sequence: CAISEAGQAEGTGELFF. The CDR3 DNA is TGTGCCATCAGTGAGGCTGGACAGGCCGAGGGCACCGGGGAGCTGTTTTTT.

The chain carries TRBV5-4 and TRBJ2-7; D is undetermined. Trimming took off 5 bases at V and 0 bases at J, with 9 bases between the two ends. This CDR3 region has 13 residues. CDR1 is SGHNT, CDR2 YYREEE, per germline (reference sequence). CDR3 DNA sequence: TGTGCCAGCAGGGACGGTAGCTCCTACGAGCAGTACTTC. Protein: CASRDGSSYEQYF.

CDR3 loop: CASSEGALGGGNEQFF. The DNA for the CDR3 is TGTGCCAGCAGTGAAGGAGCTCTGGGAGGTGGGAATGAGCAGTTCTTC. This sequence joins TRBV6-1 and TRBJ2-1, with a weak D call TRBD2 (6 bases). V was clipped by 1 base and J by 7 bases, with 17 bases between them. CDR1 and CDR2 from the germline V gene are MNHNS and SASEGT. The CDR3 is 16 amino acids.

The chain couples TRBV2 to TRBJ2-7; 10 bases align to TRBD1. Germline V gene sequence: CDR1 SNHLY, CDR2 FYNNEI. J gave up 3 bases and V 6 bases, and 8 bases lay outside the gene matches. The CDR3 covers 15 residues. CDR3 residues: CASRPGTGAGYEQYF. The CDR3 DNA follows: TGTGCCAGCAGACCTGGGACAGGGGCTGGCTACGAGCAGTACTTC.

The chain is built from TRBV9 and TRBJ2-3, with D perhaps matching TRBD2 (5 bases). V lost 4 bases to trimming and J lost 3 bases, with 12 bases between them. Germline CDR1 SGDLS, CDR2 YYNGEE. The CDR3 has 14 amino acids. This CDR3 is CASSRGVLTDTQYF. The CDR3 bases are TGTGCCAGCAGCCGGGGTGTTCTTACAGATACGCAGTATTTT.

The CDR3 reads CASSTMSGSSYNEQFF. CDR3 sequence (DNA): TGTGCCAGTAGTACGATGTCGGGGAGCTCCTACAATGAGCAGTTCTTC. The chain carries TRBV19 and TRBJ2-1; tentatively, D is TRBD2 (5 bases). V was cut by 4 bases and J by 0 bases, with 13 bases left in between. The CDR3 is 16 amino acids. The germline gives CDR1 LNHDA, CDR2 SQIVND (reference sequence).

The CDR3 sequence is CASYRGNSPLHF. CDR3 in DNA: TGTGCCAGCTACAGGGGGAATTCACCCCTCCACTTT. The V and J genes are TRBV2 and TRBJ1-6; TRBD1 agrees at 8 bases. Germline V gives CDR1 SNHLY, CDR2 FYNNEI. The CDR3 contains 12 residues. J lost 7 bases, V lost 8 bases, and 1 base had no gene match.

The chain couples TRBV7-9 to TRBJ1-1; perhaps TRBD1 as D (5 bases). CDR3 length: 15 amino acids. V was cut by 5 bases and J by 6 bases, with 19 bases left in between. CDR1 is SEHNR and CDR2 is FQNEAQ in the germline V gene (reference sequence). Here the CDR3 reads CASSGLKGRVPEAFF. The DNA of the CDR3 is TGTGCCAGCAGCGGTCTTAAGGGCAGGGTCCCTGAAGCTTTCTTT.

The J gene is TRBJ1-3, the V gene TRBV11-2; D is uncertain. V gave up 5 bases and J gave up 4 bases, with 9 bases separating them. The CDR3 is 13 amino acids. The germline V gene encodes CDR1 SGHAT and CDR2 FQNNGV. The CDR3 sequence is CASSLIVGNTIYF. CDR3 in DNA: TGTGCCAGCAGCCTGATTGTAGGAAACACCATATATTTT.

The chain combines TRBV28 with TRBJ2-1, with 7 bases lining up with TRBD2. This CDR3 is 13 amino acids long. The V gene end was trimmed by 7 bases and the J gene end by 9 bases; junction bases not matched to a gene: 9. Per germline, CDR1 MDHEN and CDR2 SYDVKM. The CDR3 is CASTQSGIGEQFF. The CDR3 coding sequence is TGTGCCAGCACCCAAAGCGGGATTGGTGAGCAGTTCTTC.

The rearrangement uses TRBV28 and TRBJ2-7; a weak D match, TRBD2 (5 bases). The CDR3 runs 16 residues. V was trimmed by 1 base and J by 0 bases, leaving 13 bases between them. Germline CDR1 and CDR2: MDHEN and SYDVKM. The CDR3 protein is CASSLFGVGSSYEQYF. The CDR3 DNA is TGTGCCAGCAGTTTATTCGGGGTGGGCAGCTCCTACGAGCAGTACTTC.

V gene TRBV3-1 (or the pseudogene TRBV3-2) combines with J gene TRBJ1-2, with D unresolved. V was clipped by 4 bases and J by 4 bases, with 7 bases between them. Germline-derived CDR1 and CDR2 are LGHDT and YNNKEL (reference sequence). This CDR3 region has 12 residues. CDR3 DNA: TGTGCCAGCAGCCCGAAAGGCTATGGCTACACCTTC. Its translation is CASSPKGYGYTF.

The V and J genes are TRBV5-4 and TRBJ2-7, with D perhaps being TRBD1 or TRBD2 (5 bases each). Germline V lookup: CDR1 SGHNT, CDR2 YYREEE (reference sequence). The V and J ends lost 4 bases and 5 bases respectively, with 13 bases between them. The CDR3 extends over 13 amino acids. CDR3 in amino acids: CASSRRGGDEQYV. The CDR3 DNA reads TGTGCCAGCAGCCGCCGGGGCGGAGACGAGCAGTACGTC.

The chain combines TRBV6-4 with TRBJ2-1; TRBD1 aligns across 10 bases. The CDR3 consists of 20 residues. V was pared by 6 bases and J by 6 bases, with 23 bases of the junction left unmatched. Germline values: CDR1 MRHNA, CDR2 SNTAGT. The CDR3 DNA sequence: TGTGCCAGCAGGGTTCGGGACAGGGGACTTCGAAAGGGGCCACGCAATGAGCAGTTCTTC. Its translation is CASRVRDRGLRKGPRNEQFF.

The CDR3 loop reads CASSPRGGSNTEAFF. CDR3 in DNA: TGTGCCAGCAGCCCAAGGGGAGGCTCGAACACTGAAGCTTTCTTT. The chain uses TRBV7-6 and TRBJ1-1; possible D gene TRBD1, 5 bases. The CDR3 totals 15 residues. The V and J ends lost 5 bases and 1 base respectively, with 14 bases between them. CDR1 is SGHVS and CDR2 is FNYEAQ in the germline V gene.

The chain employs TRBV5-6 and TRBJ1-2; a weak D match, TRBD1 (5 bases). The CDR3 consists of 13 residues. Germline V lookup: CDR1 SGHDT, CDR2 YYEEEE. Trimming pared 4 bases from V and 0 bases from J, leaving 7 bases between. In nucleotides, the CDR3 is TGTGCCAGCAGCCGGACATCTAACTATGGCTACACCTTC. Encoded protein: CASSRTSNYGYTF.

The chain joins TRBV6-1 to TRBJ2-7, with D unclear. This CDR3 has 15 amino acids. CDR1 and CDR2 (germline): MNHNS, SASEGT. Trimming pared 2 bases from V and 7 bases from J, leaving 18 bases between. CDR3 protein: CASSELRIGLKEQYF. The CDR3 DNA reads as TGTGCCAGCAGTGAACTCCGGATAGGTTTGAAAGAGCAGTACTTC.

The CDR3 sequence: CASSQVGGDTGELFF. The CDR3 DNA sequence: TGCGCCAGCAGCCAAGTCGGGGGGGACACCGGGGAGCTGTTTTTT. The rearrangement uses TRBV4-1 and TRBJ2-2; 8 positions agree with TRBD2. CDR3 length: 15 amino acids. Trimming cost V 1 base and J 3 bases; bases outside gene matches: 1. Germline values: CDR1 MGHRA, CDR2 YSYEKL.

CDR3 sequence reads: CASSQSRERQYF. In nucleotides, the CDR3 is TGTGCCAGCAGCCAATCTCGCGAACGGCAGTACTTC. The chain employs TRBV7-8 and TRBJ2-7; D is ambiguous. Germline V gene data show CDR1 as SGHVS and CDR2 as FQNEAQ. There are 12 residues in the CDR3. Trimming cost V 5 bases and J 9 bases, with 14 bases left between them.

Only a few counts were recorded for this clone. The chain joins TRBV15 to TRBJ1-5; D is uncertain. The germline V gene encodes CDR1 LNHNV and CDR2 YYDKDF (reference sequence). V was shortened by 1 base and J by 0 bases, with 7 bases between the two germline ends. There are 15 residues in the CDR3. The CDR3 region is CATSRAVNSNQPQHF. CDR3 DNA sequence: TGTGCCACCAGCAGAGCGGTAAATAGCAATCAGCCCCAGCATTTT.

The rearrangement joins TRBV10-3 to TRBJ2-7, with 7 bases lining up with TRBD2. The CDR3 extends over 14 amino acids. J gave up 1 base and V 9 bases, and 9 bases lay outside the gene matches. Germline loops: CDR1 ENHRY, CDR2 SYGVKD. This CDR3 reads CAIRSGSMSYEQYV. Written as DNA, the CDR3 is TGTGCCATACGTAGCGGGTCAATGTCCTACGAGCAGTACGTC.

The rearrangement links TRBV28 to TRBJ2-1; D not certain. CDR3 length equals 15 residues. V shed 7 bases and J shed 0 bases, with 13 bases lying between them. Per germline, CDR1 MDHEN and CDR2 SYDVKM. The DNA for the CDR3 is TGTGCCAGCACCATGGCCCAGCTCTCCTACAATGAGCAGTTCTTC. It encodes CASTMAQLSYNEQFF.

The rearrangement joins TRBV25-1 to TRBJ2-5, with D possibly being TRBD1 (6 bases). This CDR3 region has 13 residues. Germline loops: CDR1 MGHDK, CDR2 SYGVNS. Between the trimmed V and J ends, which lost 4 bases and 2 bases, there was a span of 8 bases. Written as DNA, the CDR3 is TGTGCCAGCAGTGGACAGGATCAAGAGACCCAGTACTTC. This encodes CASSGQDQETQYF.

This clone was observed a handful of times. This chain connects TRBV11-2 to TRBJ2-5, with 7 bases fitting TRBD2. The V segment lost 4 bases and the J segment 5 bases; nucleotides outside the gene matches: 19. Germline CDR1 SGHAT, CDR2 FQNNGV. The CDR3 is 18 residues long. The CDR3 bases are TGTGCCAGCAGCTCCGCGTGGGGGAGATCGGGAGGAAGGGAGACCCAGTACTTC. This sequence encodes CASSSAWGRSGGRETQYF.

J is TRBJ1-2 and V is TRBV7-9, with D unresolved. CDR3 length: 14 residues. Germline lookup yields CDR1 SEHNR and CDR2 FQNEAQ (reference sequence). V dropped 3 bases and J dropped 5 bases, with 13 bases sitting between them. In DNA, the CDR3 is TGTGCCAGCAGCTTGCTGGGATTGGGATATGGCTACACCTTC. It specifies CASSLLGLGYGYTF.

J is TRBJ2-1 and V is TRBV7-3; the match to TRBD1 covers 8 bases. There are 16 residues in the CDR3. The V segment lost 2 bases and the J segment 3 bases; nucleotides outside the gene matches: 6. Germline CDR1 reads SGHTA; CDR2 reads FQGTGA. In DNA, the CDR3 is TGTGCCAGCAGCTTAGACTATGGGACAGGCTACAATGAGCAGTTCTTC. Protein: CASSLDYGTGYNEQFF. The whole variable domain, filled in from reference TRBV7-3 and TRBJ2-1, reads GAGVSQTPSNKVTEKGKYVELRCDPISGHTALYWYRQSLGQGPEFLIYFQGTGAADDSGLPNDRFFAVRPEGSVSTLKIQRTERGDSAVYLCASSLDYGTGYNEQFFGPGTRLTVL.

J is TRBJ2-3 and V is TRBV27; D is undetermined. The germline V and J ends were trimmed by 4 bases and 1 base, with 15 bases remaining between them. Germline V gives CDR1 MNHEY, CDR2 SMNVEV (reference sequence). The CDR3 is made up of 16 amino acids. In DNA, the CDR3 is TGTGCCAGCAGTTCCGATATTCGAAGGGGCACAGATACGCAGTATTTT. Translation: CASSSDIRRGTDTQYF.

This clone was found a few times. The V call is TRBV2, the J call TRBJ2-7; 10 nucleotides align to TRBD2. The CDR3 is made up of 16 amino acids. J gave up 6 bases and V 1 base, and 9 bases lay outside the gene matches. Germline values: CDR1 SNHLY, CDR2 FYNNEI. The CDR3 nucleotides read TGTGCCAGCAGTGAAGAAGCTGCACTAGCGGGGCTCGAGCAGTACTTC. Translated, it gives CASSEEAALAGLEQYF.